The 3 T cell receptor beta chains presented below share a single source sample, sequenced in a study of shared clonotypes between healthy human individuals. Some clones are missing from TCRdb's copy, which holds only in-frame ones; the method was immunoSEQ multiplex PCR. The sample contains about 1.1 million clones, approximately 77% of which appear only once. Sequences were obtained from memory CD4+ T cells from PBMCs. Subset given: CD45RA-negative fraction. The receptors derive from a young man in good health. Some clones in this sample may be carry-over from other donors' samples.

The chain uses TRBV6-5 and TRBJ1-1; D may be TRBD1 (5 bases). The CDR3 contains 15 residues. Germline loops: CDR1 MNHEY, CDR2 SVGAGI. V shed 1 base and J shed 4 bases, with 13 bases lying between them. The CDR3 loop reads CASSYFGPGGTEAFF. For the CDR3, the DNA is TGTGCCAGCAGTTACTTCGGACCCGGGGGCACTGAAGCTTTCTTT.

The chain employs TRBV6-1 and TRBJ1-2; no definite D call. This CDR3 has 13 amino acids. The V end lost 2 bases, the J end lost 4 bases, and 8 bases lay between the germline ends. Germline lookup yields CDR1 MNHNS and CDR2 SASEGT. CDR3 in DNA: TGTGCCAGCAGTGAATATGGCAGCTATGGCTACACCTTC. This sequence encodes CASSEYGSYGYTF.

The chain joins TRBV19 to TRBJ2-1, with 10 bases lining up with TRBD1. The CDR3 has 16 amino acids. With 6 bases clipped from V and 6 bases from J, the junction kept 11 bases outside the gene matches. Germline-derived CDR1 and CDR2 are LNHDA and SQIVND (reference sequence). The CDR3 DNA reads TGTGCCAGTAGCCCTGCCGTGACAGGGGGCATCAATGAGCAGTTCTTC. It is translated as CASSPAVTGGINEQFF.